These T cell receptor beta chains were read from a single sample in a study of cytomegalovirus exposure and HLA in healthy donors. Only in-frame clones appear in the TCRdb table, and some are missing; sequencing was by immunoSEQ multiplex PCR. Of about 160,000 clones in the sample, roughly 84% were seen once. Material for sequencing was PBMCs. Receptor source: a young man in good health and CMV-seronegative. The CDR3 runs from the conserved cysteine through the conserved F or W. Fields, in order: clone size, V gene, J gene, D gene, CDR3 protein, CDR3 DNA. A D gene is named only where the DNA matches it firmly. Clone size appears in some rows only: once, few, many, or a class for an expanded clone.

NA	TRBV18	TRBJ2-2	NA	CASSPGGHITGELFF	TGTGCCAGCTCACCAGGAGGGCACATTACCGGGGAGCTGTTTTTT
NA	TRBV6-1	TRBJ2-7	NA	CASSNRDTSYEQYF	TGTGCCAGCAGTAACCGGGACACCTCATACGAGCAGTACTTC
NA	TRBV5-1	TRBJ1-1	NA	CASSLDRVLTEAFF	TGCGCCAGCAGCTTGGACAGGGTCCTCACTGAAGCTTTCTTT
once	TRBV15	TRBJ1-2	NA	CATSREPGPNYGYTF	TGTGCCACCAGCAGAGAGCCAGGGCCTAACTATGGCTACACCTTC
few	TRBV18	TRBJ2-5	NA	CASSPGQQETQYF	TGTGCCAGCTCACCGGGACAACAAGAGACCCAGTACTTC
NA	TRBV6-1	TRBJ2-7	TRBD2	CASSEAGRLAGGPSEYF	TGTGCCAGCAGTGAAGCAGGGCGACTAGCGGGGGGGCCTAGTGAGTACTTC
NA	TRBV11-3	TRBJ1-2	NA	CASSSLLPDYGYTF	TGTGCCAGCAGCTCGCTCCTTCCAGACTATGGCTACACCTTC
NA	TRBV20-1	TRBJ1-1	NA	CRVSDTEAFF	TGCAGAGTCTCAGACACTGAAGCTTTCTTT
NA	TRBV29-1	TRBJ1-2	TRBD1	CSVRIQGAAYGYTF	TGCAGCGTCAGGATACAGGGGGCAGCCTATGGCTACACCTTC
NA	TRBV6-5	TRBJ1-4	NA	CASSSDRYFQEKLFF	TGTGCCAGCAGCTCCGACAGGTATTTTCAGGAAAAACTGTTTTTT
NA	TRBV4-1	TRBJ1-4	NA	CASSQAGDLMRKLFF	TGCGCCAGCAGCCAAGCGGGGGATCTAATGAGGAAACTGTTTTTT
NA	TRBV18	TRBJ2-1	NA	CASSPPSTGPQFF	TGTGCCAGCTCACCACCCTCGACAGGCCCCCAGTTCTTC
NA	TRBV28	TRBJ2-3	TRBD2	CASRPLAGSFTDTQYF	TGTGCCAGCAGACCTCTAGCGGGTAGTTTCACAGATACGCAGTATTTT
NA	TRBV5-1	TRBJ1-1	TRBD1	CASSFSGGGPEAFF	TGCGCCAGCAGCTTTTCAGGGGGCGGGCCTGAAGCTTTCTTT
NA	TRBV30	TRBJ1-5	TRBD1	CAWSPGTGGNQPQHF	TGTGCCTGGAGTCCCGGGACAGGCGGCAATCAGCCCCAGCATTTT
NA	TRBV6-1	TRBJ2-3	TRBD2	CASSEQGERLAGEYF	TGTGCCAGCAGTGAACAGGGGGAGCGACTAGCGGGAGAGTATTTT
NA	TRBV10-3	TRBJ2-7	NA	CAISESASYEQYF	TGTGCCATCAGTGAGTCGGCTAGCTACGAGCAGTACTTC
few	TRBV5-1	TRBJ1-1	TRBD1	CASSPDRGSLAEAFF	TGCGCCAGCAGCCCGGACAGGGGGAGTCTCGCTGAAGCTTTCTTT
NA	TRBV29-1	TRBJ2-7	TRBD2	CSGVSGGAAYEQYF	TGCAGCGGAGTAAGCGGGGGGGCCGCCTACGAGCAGTACTTC
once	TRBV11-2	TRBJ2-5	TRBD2	CASSPRLAGLQETQYF	TGTGCCAGCAGCCCACGACTAGCGGGACTCCAAGAGACCCAGTACTTC
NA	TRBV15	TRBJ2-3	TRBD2	CATSSPGLAGLTDTQYF	TGTGCCACCAGCAGCCCGGGACTAGCGGGACTCACAGATACGCAGTATTTT
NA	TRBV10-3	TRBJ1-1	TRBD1	CAIGNPTGGDSEAFF	TGTGCCATCGGGAACCCGACAGGGGGCGATTCTGAAGCTTTCTTT
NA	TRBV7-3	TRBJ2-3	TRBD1	CASSATFQGQGVVDTQYF	TGTGCCAGCAGCGCCACCTTCCAGGGACAGGGTGTGGTAGATACGCAGTATTTT
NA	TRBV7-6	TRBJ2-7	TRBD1	CASSLQDRVAYEQYF	TGTGCCAGCAGCTTACAGGACAGGGTAGCCTACGAGCAGTACTTC
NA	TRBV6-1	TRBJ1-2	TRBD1	CASRGQGAGNYGYTF	TGTGCCAGCAGGGGACAGGGGGCGGGTAACTATGGCTACACCTTC
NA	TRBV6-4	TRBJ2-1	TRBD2	CASSELAGGRWHEQFF	TGTGCCAGCTCCGAGCTAGCGGGGGGGCGTTGGCATGAGCAGTTCTTC
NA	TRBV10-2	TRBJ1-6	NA	CASRGGRSPLHF	TGCGCCAGCAGGGGGGGGAGATCACCCCTCCACTTT
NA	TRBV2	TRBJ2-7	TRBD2	CATRGGGGDEQYF	TGTGCCACCCGGGGCGGGGGGGGAGACGAGCAGTACTTC
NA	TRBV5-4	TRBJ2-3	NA	CASSEGATDTQYF	TGTGCCAGCAGTGAAGGGGCAACAGATACGCAGTATTTT
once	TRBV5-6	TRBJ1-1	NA	CASSLVDSSNTEAFF	TGTGCCAGCAGCTTGGTTGACAGCTCGAACACTGAAGCTTTCTTT
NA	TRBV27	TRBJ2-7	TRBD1	CATGQGYEQYF	TGTGCCACCGGACAGGGCTACGAGCAGTACTTC
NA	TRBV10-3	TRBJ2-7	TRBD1	CANQGAIGEQYF	TGTGCCAACCAGGGGGCCATAGGTGAGCAGTACTTC
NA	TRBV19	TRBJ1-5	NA	CASSMGGRRQPQHF	TGTGCCAGTAGTATGGGGGGACGCCGGCAGCCCCAGCATTTT
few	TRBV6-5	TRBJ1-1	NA	CASLRAGTEAFF	TGTGCCAGCCTCCGGGCAGGGACTGAAGCTTTCTTT
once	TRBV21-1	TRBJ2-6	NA	CASSKLPAETGANVLTF	TGTGCCAGCAGCAAACTGCCCGCCGAGACTGGGGCCAACGTCCTGACTTTC
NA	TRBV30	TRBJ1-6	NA	CAWSVAGPYNSPLHF	TGTGCCTGGAGTGTGGCGGGGCCCTATAATTCACCCCTCCACTTT
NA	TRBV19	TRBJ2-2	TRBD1	CASSMGQGITGELFF	TGTGCCAGTAGTATGGGACAGGGGATCACCGGGGAGCTGTTTTTT
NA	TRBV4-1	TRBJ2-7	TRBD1	CASSQERRQGVYEQYF	TGCGCCAGCAGCCAAGAGCGGAGACAGGGGGTCTACGAGCAGTACTTC
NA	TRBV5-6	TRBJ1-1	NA	CASSLVMNTEAFF	TGTGCCAGCAGCTTGGTTATGAACACTGAAGCTTTCTTT
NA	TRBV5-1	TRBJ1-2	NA	CASSFATEPTNYGYTF	TGCGCCAGCAGCTTTGCGACAGAACCTACTAACTATGGCTACACCTTC
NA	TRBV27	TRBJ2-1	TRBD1	CASSRTGGAYNEQFF	TGTGCCAGCAGCCGAACAGGGGGCGCTTACAATGAGCAGTTCTTC
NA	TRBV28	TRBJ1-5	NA	CASIQDGTPNQPQHF	TGTGCCAGCATTCAGGACGGGACACCTAATCAGCCCCAGCATTTT
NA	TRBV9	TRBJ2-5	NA	CASSSPGRETQYF	TGTGCCAGCAGCTCACCAGGGAGGGAGACCCAGTACTTC
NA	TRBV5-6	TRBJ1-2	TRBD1	CASSPRTGTNYGYTF	TGTGCCAGCAGCCCTCGGACAGGGACTAACTATGGCTACACCTTC
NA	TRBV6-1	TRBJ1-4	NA	CASSVSGLVNEKLFF	TGTGCCAGCAGTGTGAGTGGGCTGGTAAATGAAAAACTGTTTTTT
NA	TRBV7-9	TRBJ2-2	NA	CASSANRDKNTGELFF	TGTGCCAGCAGCGCGAACCGGGACAAGAACACCGGGGAGCTGTTTTTT
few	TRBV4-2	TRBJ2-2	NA	CASSHGVGSTGELFF	TGTGCCAGCAGTCACGGGGTCGGGAGCACCGGGGAGCTGTTTTTT
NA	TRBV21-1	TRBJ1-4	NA	CASSPPGQYNEKLFF	TGTGCCAGCAGCCCCCCAGGACAGTATAATGAAAAACTGTTTTTT
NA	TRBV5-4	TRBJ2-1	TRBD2	CASSRRRELDNEQFF	TGTGCCAGCAGCAGGAGGCGGGAGCTAGACAATGAGCAGTTCTTC
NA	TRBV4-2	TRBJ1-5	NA	CASSQDQGRGNQPQHF	TGTGCCAGCAGCCAAGATCAGGGTAGGGGCAATCAGCCCCAGCATTTT
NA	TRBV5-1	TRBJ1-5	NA	CALAGPDQPQHF	TGTGCGCTTGCGGGGCCGGATCAGCCCCAGCATTTT
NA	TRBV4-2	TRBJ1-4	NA	CASSQSYRTNEKLFF	TGTGCCAGCAGCCAATCCTACAGGACTAATGAAAAACTGTTTTTT
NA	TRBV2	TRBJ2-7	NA	CASMAGTYEQYF	TGTGCCAGCATGGCAGGCACCTACGAGCAGTACTTC
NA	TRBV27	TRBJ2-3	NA	CASSRTRASSSTDTQYF	TGTGCCAGCAGCCGAACCAGGGCATCATCTAGCACAGATACGCAGTATTTT